A single TCR beta chain is shown here with its context. No antigen is known for it. Each TCR cDNA molecule carried a unique molecular identifier. TCRdb independently ran MiXCR on the 5' RACE reads; one entry per CDR3 protein. The repertoire holds under 150,000 distinct CDR3 sequences, with 9.5% to 14% as singletons. Time point in this sample: blood at routine non-recurrence follow-up after resection. Whole RNA, which was extracted from tumor, nontumor lung tissue or frozen PBMC, was sequenced without any cell sorting. The source of the sample is a study of spatial heterogeneity in lung cancer. Whole-study results and caveats: Ubiquitous, expanded tumor-derived TCRs were more frequently observed in blood at resection than at follow-up.

V lost 9 bases and J lost 0, with 15 bases in between. The germline gives CDR1 SGHTA, CDR2 FQGNSA. The CDR3 is made up of 14 amino acids. The sample here was PBMCs, taken at follow-up. The source is a female donor with early-stage non-small cell lung cancer. The chain carries TRBV7-2 and TRBJ2-7; D may be TRBD1 or TRBD2 (5 bases each). The CDR3 DNA follows: TGTGCCAGTACGAGGGACGGAGTCTCCTACGAGCAGTACTTC. Its protein is CASTRDGVSYEQYF.